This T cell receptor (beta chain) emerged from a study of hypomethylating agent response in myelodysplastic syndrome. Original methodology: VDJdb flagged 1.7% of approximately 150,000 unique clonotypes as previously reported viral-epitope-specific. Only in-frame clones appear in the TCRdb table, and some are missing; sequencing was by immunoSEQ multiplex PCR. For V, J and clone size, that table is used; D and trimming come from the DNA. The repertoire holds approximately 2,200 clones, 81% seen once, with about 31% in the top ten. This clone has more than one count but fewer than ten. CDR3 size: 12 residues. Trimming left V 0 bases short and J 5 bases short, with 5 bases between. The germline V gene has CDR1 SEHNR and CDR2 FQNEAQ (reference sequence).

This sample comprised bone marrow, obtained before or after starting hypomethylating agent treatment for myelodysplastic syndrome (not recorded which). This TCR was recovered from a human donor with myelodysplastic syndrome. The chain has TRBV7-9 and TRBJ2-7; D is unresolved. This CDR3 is CASSLATHEQYF. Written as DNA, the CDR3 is TGTGCCAGCAGCTTAGCGACGCACGAGCAGTACTTC.